This T cell receptor beta chain was observed in a study of cytomegalovirus exposure and HLA in healthy donors (dated by TCRdb to 2016 to 2017). With regard to the full study: An earlier analysis of several hundred of the donors reported 250 to 300 Gb of sequence data and 117 million unique TCR beta sequences from about 200 million T cells. Roughly 320 gigabases of sequencing data and tens of millions of unique TCR sequences made up an early release that covered 500 to 700 HLA-typed donors. The genetic ancestry cluster associated with self-reported Caucasian donors included 81% of the roughly 400 genotyped donors. The study aimed to test whether cataloging public T cell receptors could reveal signatures of past pathogen exposure. The study profiled the T cell repertoires of 500 to 800 subjects by immunosequencing and related them to cytomegalovirus serostatus. Besides the first cohort of hundreds of subjects, a separate validation cohort made up of over 100 different subjects was used. To predict cytomegalovirus infection status, the study combined high-throughput TCR immunosequencing, statistical association of individual TCRs with disease status, and machine learning. A later analysis re-examined previously published TCR beta repertoires from several hundred donors and added high-resolution HLA genotyping to investigate patterns of TCR occurrence. The later analysis used no new phenotypic data to find candidate immune exposures, relying instead on TCR beta sequences and their occurrence across donors. An earlier analysis of more than 450 of the donors used high-throughput TCR beta sequencing to judge whether each TCR beta V gene segment behaved as functional or pseudogenic. Donor age, sex, ethnicity and CMV serostatus were compiled together with the repertoire data. A later genetic analysis used genome-wide SNP genotypes for about 60% of the roughly 700 donors, treating that subset as a discovery cohort. All discovery cohort repertoires had been generated using a single sequencing platform. Class I and class II HLA loci were covered by the typing at four-digit resolution. The number of donors typed differed by locus, with 629-630 for A, B, C, DRB1 and DQB1, roughly 520 for DQA1, about 610 for DPA1, and about 450 for DPB1. Roughly 5 DR-DQ haplotypes were handled as single units for association and clustering, since linkage in the cohort was strong. On average, roughly 250,000 unique TCR beta nucleotide sequences were sequenced per donor among fewer than 500 genotyped donors of the cohort, with around 19% of those sequences being non-productive.

Broad study findings and their caveats: In this cohort, only TCR beta chains were sequenced, and detectable features were limited by the absence of alpha or paired-chain data. According to a later analysis, TCR association rates differed among HLA loci, with DRB1 alleles showing the most associated TCRs and HLA-C alleles showing the fewest. It was suggested by the authors that the approach could potentially be generalized to other disease states and immunological phenotypes. A cluster of highly shared sequence variants was judged likely to represent a technical artifact of the sequencing pipeline. A later genetic analysis associated a missense DCLRE1C variant with V-gene and J-gene trimming of TCR beta chains, and an independent cohort replicated the association. In a later analysis, about 16,000 TCR beta sequences were associated with specific HLA alleles at a false discovery rate of 0.05. Compared with equally common non-associated chains, HLA-associated TCR beta chains in a later analysis were more clonally expanded and had lower generation probabilities. In an earlier analysis of approximately 590 of the donors, most TCR beta V segments appeared in productive rearrangements about 90% or about 30% of the time, broadly matching IMGT annotations. Because the 87-base-pair reads could not distinguish some IMGT-functional V segments, including TRBV6-2 and TRBV6-3, those segments were excluded. The classifier was reported to diagnose cytomegalovirus status with high specificity and sensitivity in both the original and validation cohorts. The study gave a list of about 150 TCR beta chains associated with cytomegalovirus. HLA typing was unavailable for some donors at each locus, so association tests used only the typed subset. Correlated functional status among segregating V segments might be attributable to linkage disequilibrium, but an unknown experimental factor could not be ruled out. The only immune exposure information available for the cohort was CMV serostatus. In a later analysis, most CMV-associated TCR beta chains were found to appear HLA-restricted, with HLA associations seemingly driven largely by CMV exposure. Sequencing depth was assumed to be roughly uniform across donors in the presence/absence analyses, though that assumption may not hold. A further reported finding was that TCR beta sequences accurately predicted the HLA-A and HLA-B alleles for most subjects in the first cohort. In vitro tests confirmed that a few of the cytomegalovirus-associated TCR beta chains recognize cytomegalovirus antigens. According to a later analysis, parvovirus B19, influenza, CMV and Epstein-Barr virus appeared linked to several top co-occurrence clusters. Most TCR sequences were observed very rarely across donors, whereas some public TCRs were present in many individuals. The earlier analysis of 587 of the donors excluded some 15 rarely observed V segments, including chromosome 9 orphons, because counts were too low. Assigning TCR associations to individual alleles was difficult when HLA alleles, especially DR and DQ, strongly co-occurred. According to a later genetic analysis, donors in an Asian-associated ancestry cluster had fewer N-insertions in productive TCRs than the approximately 630-donor mean.

The library relied on the immunoSEQ multiplex PCR assay. For the multiplex PCR, a mixture combining 60 forward primers for TCR Vbeta segments and 13 reverse primers for TCR Jbeta segments was used. The CDR3 region of rearranged TCR beta genes was amplified from genomic DNA with a multiplex PCR assay. The amplified TCR beta libraries were sequenced on the Illumina HiSeq System as 87-base-pair reads. The published analysis was carried out like this. In a later analysis, tens of millions of unique TCR beta chains were counted across the 500 to 700 repertoires, and roughly 10 million of these chains were shared by at least two donors. A nearest-neighbor algorithm error-corrected the raw reads and collapsed the reads into unique sequences, merging closely related sequences to remove PCR and sequencing errors. Alignment of CDR3 sequences to IMGT reference sequences was used to assign V, D and J gene segments. For a sequence to be retained, a match of at least six nucleotides to both a V gene segment and a J gene segment was required. A rearrangement counted as productive if the CDR3 had no stop codons and remained in frame with V and J, and every other rearrangement counted as non-productive. CDR3 was defined according to IMGT convention as the region running from the second conserved V-encoded cysteine to the conserved J-encoded phenylalanine. The earlier analysis of some 540 of the donors excluded any sequence lacking an unambiguous match to a single V gene segment. An earlier analysis of approximately 590 of the donors classified V segments as functional when productive rearrangements were above 56.7% and as segregating when the standard deviation between donors was above 5%. A statistical classification framework was built to diagnose cytomegalovirus status from the catalog of TCR beta chain sequences. In a later analysis, V and J genes were assigned by comparing TCR nucleotide sequences against IMGT/GENE-DB human TR gene sequences. In a later analysis, CDR3 sequences and most-parsimonious VDJ recombination scenarios were assigned using the TCRdist pipeline. In a later analysis, each TCR beta chain was defined by its CDR3 amino acid sequence together with its V-gene family, and reads lacking a unique V-gene family were excluded. As a way to deal with suspected cross-contamination and a sequencing artifact, a later analysis dropped 450 to 600 nucleotide sequences that were highly shared and had low generation probability. A later analysis calculated a clonal expansion index for each public chain from normalized within-repertoire ranks of inferred template counts. In a later analysis, generation probabilities were computed using a VDJ recombination model fitted to out-of-frame rearrangements, and the results were checked against IGoR. In a later analysis, hypergeometric tests were used to score TCR-TCR, TCR-HLA and TCR-CMV co-occurrence, with a repertoire-size bias correction applied to TCR pairs. False discovery rates were estimated in a later analysis by permuting HLA or CMV assignments 20 times. In a later analysis, co-occurring TCRs were grouped using DBSCAN, and TCRdist sequence similarity was added for clustering within HLA-allele-positive subsets. Repertoires with fewer than 30,000 or more than 120,000 public chains were left out of co-occurrence clustering, as were about 5 repertoires with anomalous nucleotide sharing. The table was pulled from immuneACCESS by TCRdb, which kept in-frame rearrangements only. Such tables lose some clones; where checked, under half of the loss comes from unresolved V genes, and the rest has no known cause. V and J calls plus clone size are reproduced from that table; the DNA served to infer D and trimming. The sample data list about 200,000 clones, and approximately 86% of these were observed just once. Together, the top ten hold less than 0.4% of the sample.

Including the terminal cysteine and phenylalanine, the CDR3 comprises 13 residues. Here the CDR3 DNA is all that survives: 39 bases in frame from base 1. CDR1 and CDR2 are read off the germline V gene as MNHNS and SASEGT. Relative to germline, V is 6 bases shorter and J is 6 bases shorter, with 14 bases between their ends. The cohort was made up of under 800 healthy bone marrow donors. All cohort members were sampled while nominally healthy, although unrecorded immune exposures were likely present. The donor tested CMV seronegative, placing the donor among the 350 or so seronegative members of the cohort. A peripheral blood sample was collected from each donor, and TCR beta sequencing was performed on peripheral blood mononuclear cells. The Qiagen DNeasy Blood Extraction Kit was used to extract genomic DNA from the blood cell samples. On this clone: The antigen this receptor binds is unknown. No clone much larger than this one lies a single base away; base qualities are absent.

This receptor chain uses TRBV6-1 and TRBJ1-2, with no D gene named confidently. Sequencing used PBMCs. The TCR was taken from a woman in her thirties in good health and CMV-seronegative. The CDR3 protein is CASRGRPLHGYTF. The DNA sequence reads TGTGCCAGCAGGGGCCGGCCATTGCATGGCTACACCTTC.